The 14 T cell receptor beta chains below all came from one sample that was sequenced in a study of T cell responses to AZD1222 COVID-19 vaccine. Clones were sequenced by immunoSEQ multiplex PCR, and TCRdb holds only the in-frame ones, with some missing. This sample has around 110,000 clones; less than 95% occur once, and the top ten carry approximately 8%. Material: peripheral blood, obtained 28 days after the second AZD1222 dose. The source is an adult who received the AZD1222 COVID-19 vaccine.

The chain uses TRBV16 and TRBJ1-5; no firm D call. CDR1 and CDR2 from the germline V gene are KGHSY and FQNENV. V was trimmed by 0 bases and J by 5 bases, leaving 5 bases between them. The CDR3 is 13 residues long. The CDR3 DNA follows: TGTGCCAGCAGCCAATCGCGAGATCAGCCCCAGCATTTT. Translated, it gives CASSQSRDQPQHF.

The V call is TRBV15, the J call TRBJ2-1; perhaps TRBD2 as D (5 bases). V was shortened by 0 bases and J by 9 bases, with 15 bases between the two germline ends. CDR3 size: 15 residues. Germline CDR1 is LNHNV and CDR2 is YYDKDF (reference sequence). In DNA form, the CDR3 reads TGTGCCACCAGCAGAGATCGGGTCGGACTCGGTGAGCAGTTCTTC. Translation: CATSRDRVGLGEQFF.

The genes are TRBV7-2 and TRBJ1-2, with a weak D call TRBD1 (5 bases). The CDR3 is made up of 14 amino acids. V lost 6 bases, J lost 4 bases, and 15 bases lay in between. Germline values: CDR1 SGHTA, CDR2 FQGNSA. The CDR3 loop is CASSSPGRIYGYTF. CDR3 in DNA: TGTGCCAGCAGTTCCCCAGGGCGTATCTATGGCTACACCTTC.

The chain links TRBV6-2 or TRBV6-3 to TRBJ1-2; D possibly corresponds to TRBD1 (6 bases). CDR1 is MNHEY and CDR2 is SVGEGT in the germline V gene. CDR3 length: 18 residues. V was pared by 5 bases and J by 6 bases, with 28 bases between. CDR3 amino acids: CASSPRPTGTTTIHGYTF. CDR3 sequence (DNA): TGTGCCAGCAGTCCACGCCCGACAGGAACTACTACTATTCATGGCTACACCTTC.

The chain recombines TRBV4-3 with TRBJ2-7, with 9 bases that match TRBD1. The ends lost 0 bases at V and 3 bases at J; junction bases unmatched: 3. The CDR3 is made up of 15 amino acids. Germline V gene sequence: CDR1 LGHNA, CDR2 YSLEER. The CDR3 here is CASSQDHRGLYEQYF. DNA for the CDR3: TGCGCCAGCAGCCAAGATCACAGGGGGCTCTACGAGCAGTACTTC.

This clone was counted once. The V gene is TRBV24-1, the J gene TRBJ2-3; D is tentatively TRBD1 or TRBD2 (5 bases each). V lost 7 bases and J lost 2, with 9 bases in between. The germline gives CDR1 KGHDR, CDR2 SFDVKD. The CDR3 contains 13 residues. The CDR3 is CATRGRYTDTQYF. CDR3 nucleotide sequence: TGTGCCACCAGGGGACGATACACAGATACGCAGTATTTT.

This clone was counted only a few times. The V call is TRBV19, the J call TRBJ1-5; tentatively, D is TRBD1 (6 bases). Germline V gene data show CDR1 as LNHDA and CDR2 as SQIVND (reference sequence). The CDR3 totals 17 residues. Trimming took off 6 bases at V and 4 bases at J, with 22 bases between the two ends. In nucleotides, the CDR3 is TGTGCCAGTAGCACCTCAGTCCCGGGACATTTGAATCAGCCCCAGCATTTT. As protein: CASSTSVPGHLNQPQHF.

This clone has just one count. The DNA of the CDR3 is TGCGCCAGCAGCCGCGACAGAACCTACGAGCAGTACTTC. It encodes CASSRDRTYEQYF. The rearrangement uses TRBV5-1 and TRBJ2-7; tentatively, D is TRBD1 (5 bases). V lost 4 bases, J lost 2 bases, and 10 bases lay in between. Germline-derived CDR1 and CDR2 are SGHRS and YFSETQ. The CDR3 runs to 13 residues.

This clone was recorded once. The rearrangement links TRBV28 to TRBJ1-2, with D perhaps TRBD1 (5 bases). This CDR3 has 13 amino acids. V lost 3 bases and J lost 6, with 11 bases in between. Germline V CDR1 and CDR2: MDHEN, SYDVKM. The CDR3 sequence: CASSFRVSDGYTF. CDR3 DNA sequence: TGTGCCAGCAGTTTCAGGGTTTCGGATGGCTACACCTTC.

This sequence joins TRBV7-2 and TRBJ2-7, with D unresolved. Germline CDR1 reads SGHTA; CDR2 reads FQGNSA. V lost 3 bases and J lost 6, with 6 bases in between. The CDR3 spans 11 residues. The CDR3 sequence: CASSFFREQYF. CDR3 DNA: TGTGCCAGCAGCTTTTTCCGCGAGCAGTACTTC.

The genes are TRBV2 and TRBJ2-7; perhaps TRBD1 as D (6 bases). V was pared by 7 bases and J by 7 bases, with 20 bases between. The germline V gene encodes CDR1 SNHLY and CDR2 FYNNEI. This CDR3 has 14 residues. The CDR3 loop reads CASTPRQGMREQYF. CDR3 coding DNA: TGTGCCAGCACCCCACGTCAGGGGATGAGGGAGCAGTACTTC.

This chain uses TRBV11-3 with TRBJ2-2; TRBD1 is a possible D gene (6 bases). CDR1 and CDR2 from the germline V gene are SGHNT and YENEEA. V gave up 3 bases and J gave up 0 bases, with 11 bases separating them. The CDR3 runs to 16 residues. CDR3 amino acids: CASSFLGTTNTGELFF. CDR3 coding DNA: TGTGCCAGCAGCTTCCTCGGGACAACGAACACCGGGGAGCTGTTTTTT. The full variable domain, rest sourced from reference TRBV11-3 and TRBJ2-2, is EAGVVQSPRYKIIEKKQPVAFWCNPISGHNTLYWYLQNLGQGPELLIRYENEEAVDDSQLPKDRFSAERLKGVDSTLKIQPAELGDSAVYLCASSFLGTTNTGELFFGEGSRLTVL.

CDR3 sequence: CATSRVAGNQPQHF. The CDR3 DNA is TGTGCCACCAGCAGAGTCGCAGGGAATCAGCCCCAGCATTTT. This chain uses TRBV15 with TRBJ1-5; a weak D match, TRBD1 (5 bases). The V end was cut by 1 base, the J end by 4 bases, with 8 bases between. Germline CDR1 is LNHNV and CDR2 is YYDKDF (reference sequence). The CDR3 has 14 amino acids.

The chain joins TRBV11-2 to TRBJ1-6; 7 nucleotides line up with TRBD1. This CDR3 has 15 amino acids. V gave up 9 bases and J gave up 0 bases; unmatched junction bases: 5. Germline assignment: CDR1 SGHAT and CDR2 FQNNGV. CDR3 DNA: TGTGCCAGTGATACAGGGGTCTCCTATAATTCACCCCTCCACTTT. This gives the protein CASDTGVSYNSPLHF.